Listed below are T cell receptor beta chains from one sample, sequenced in a study of patients and donors after allogeneic stem cell transplantation. TCRdb re-derived calls from the RT-PCR reads in MiXCR, one entry per CDR3 protein. The sample includes about 230,000 distinct CDR3 sequences, around an eighth of them seen just once. Input material: blood, either unsorted or a sorted T cell fraction (not recorded which). Receptor source: a human donor who was either an allogeneic HSCT recipient or a stem cell or donor lymphocyte infusion donor (not recorded which). It is not recorded whose cells these are; they may come from a transplant donor. The CDR3 runs from the conserved cysteine through the conserved F or W. Fields, in order: D gene, J gene, V gene, clone size, CDR3 protein, CDR3 DNA. The D gene is left open where the match is weak. For some rows the clone size is stated as once, few or many, or as a class when expanded; others skip it.

-	TRBJ1-1	TRBV7-2	-	CASSLFPRDTEAFF	TGTGCCAGCAGCTTATTTCCTCGGGACACTGAAGCTTTCTTT
-	TRBJ2-5	TRBV12-3/TRBV12-4	many	CASSLLTEETQYF	TGTGCCAGCAGTTTATTGACAGAAGAGACCCAGTACTTC
-	TRBJ2-1	TRBV6-1	-	CASSQQGGYNEQFF	TGTGCCAGCAGTCAACAGGGGGGGTACAATGAGCAGTTCTTC
-	TRBJ1-1	TRBV3-1	-	CASSPTRHSLNTEAFF	TGTGCCAGCAGCCCCACACGCCACAGTCTGAACACTGAAGCTTTCTTT
-	TRBJ2-3	TRBV20-1	many	CSAREVFTDTQYF	TGCAGTGCTAGAGAGGTTTTCACAGATACGCAGTATTTT
-	TRBJ2-1	TRBV5-8	-	CASSLARQSREQFF	TGTGCCAGCAGCTTGGCACGGCAGTCCCGTGAGCAGTTCTTC
TRBD1	TRBJ1-2	TRBV2	-	CARRTGNYGYTF	TGTGCCAGGAGGACAGGGAACTATGGCTACACCTTC
TRBD2	TRBJ2-3	TRBV20-1	few	CSAPSSGRTDTQYF	TGCAGTGCCCCATCTAGCGGGAGGACAGATACGCAGTATTTT
TRBD2	TRBJ2-1	TRBV12-3/TRBV12-4	few	CASSQQSLRTSGYNEQFF	TGTGCCAGCAGTCAACAATCCCTTCGGACTAGCGGCTACAATGAGCAGTTCTTC
TRBD1	TRBJ2-7	TRBV6-1	few	CASSPTANYRGPSYEQYF	TGTGCCAGCAGCCCCACCGCAAATTACAGGGGTCCATCCTACGAGCAGTACTTC
TRBD1	TRBJ2-1	TRBV20-1	few	CSARADRVHEQFF	TGCAGTGCTAGAGCGGACAGGGTCCATGAGCAGTTCTTC
TRBD1	TRBJ2-5	TRBV7-8	-	CASSPRTGGSVGQYF	TGTGCCAGCAGTCCCCGGACAGGGGGAAGTGTTGGCCAGTACTTC
TRBD1	TRBJ1-2	TRBV4-3	-	CASSQDKGRGNGYTF	TGCGCCAGCAGCCAAGATAAGGGCAGGGGGAATGGCTACACCTTC
-	TRBJ1-2	TRBV18	many	CASSPPGYRGYTF	TGTGCCAGCTCACCACCAGGTTATCGGGGCTACACCTTC
-	TRBJ1-1	TRBV7-9	-	CASRQDGGTEAFF	TGTGCCAGCAGACAAGACGGGGGCACTGAAGCTTTCTTT
-	TRBJ2-7	TRBV2	-	CASSARDSYF	TGTGCCAGCAGTGCACGGGACTCCTACTTC
-	TRBJ1-2	TRBV12-3/TRBV12-4	many	CASSPEGGRDYGYTF	TGTGCCAGCAGTCCCGAGGGGGGACGGGACTATGGCTACACCTTC
-	TRBJ1-1	TRBV5-1	many	CASSLEGTEAFF	TGCGCCAGCAGCTTGGAGGGGACTGAAGCTTTCTTT
-	TRBJ1-2	TRBV29-1	-	CSVVRDYGYTF	TGCAGCGTTGTCAGGGACTATGGCTACACCTTC
-	TRBJ1-4	TRBV20-1	many	CSATVDSSTNEKLFF	TGCAGTGCTACGGTGGACAGCTCAACTAATGAAAAACTGTTTTTT
-	TRBJ2-7	TRBV16	-	CASSQWGRTGYEQYF	TGTGCCAGCAGCCAATGGGGGAGGACGGGTTACGAGCAGTACTTC
-	TRBJ2-2	TRBV6-2/TRBV6-3	-	CASSDSHTGELFF	TGTGCCAGCAGCGACAGTCACACCGGGGAGCTGTTTTTT
TRBD1	TRBJ2-7	TRBV6-2/TRBV6-3	few	CASRIDRGAYEQYF	TGTGCCAGTCGTATTGACAGGGGAGCCTACGAGCAGTACTTC